This T cell receptor (beta chain) emerged from a study of blood T cell repertoires in COVID-19. The CDR3 length is 20 residues. Germline-derived CDR1 and CDR2 are SGHRS and YFSETQ. Assay used: immunoSEQ multiplex PCR; TCRdb lists only in-frame clones, some missing. The sample holds 220,000 or so clones, around 84% seen once. For this clone: Its ends do not fully match the called genes, so a read error is possible.

This receptor was identified in a woman in her sixties who had recovered from COVID-19. The gene calls are TRBV5-1 and TRBJ2-3, with 16 positions matching TRBD2. Sequencing input: peripheral blood. The CDR3 nucleotides are TGCGCCCGCAGCACCGGGACTAGCGGGGGGGGCACATCAAGCACAGATACGCAGTATTTT. This gives the protein CARSTGTSGGGTSSTDTQYF.